Listed below are T cell receptor beta chains from one sample, sequenced in a study of blood T cell repertoires in COVID-19. Clones were read by immunoSEQ multiplex PCR, and TCRdb kept only the in-frame ones, dropping some. The sample records roughly 95,000 clones, around 90% being singletons. Sequencing used peripheral blood. The receptors were gathered from a woman in her 50s in a cohort sampled during active COVID-19. Each CDR3 is given with its conserved first and last residue. A D gene is named only where the DNA matches it firmly. Clone size is stated in some rows and not others, as once, few, many or a class when expanded.

>NA|TRBD1|TRBV28|TRBJ1-1
TGTGCCATCGAAGGAGGGGGCGCAGAAACTGAAGCTTTCTTT
CAIEGGGAETEAFF
>NA|NA|TRBV6-5|TRBJ2-2
TGTGCCAGCAGTTATGGACAGAGGAACACCGGGGAGCTGTTTTTT
CASSYGQRNTGELFF
>once|TRBD1|TRBV30|TRBJ1-2
TGTGCCTGGAGTGGGTGGGACAGCACTAACTATGGCTACACCTTC
CAWSGWDSTNYGYTF
>NA|NA|TRBV10-1|TRBJ2-5
TGCGCCAGCAGTGCGGCCCTAGAGGGAGAGACCCAGTACTTC
CASSAALEGETQYF
>NA|TRBD2|TRBV5-1|TRBJ2-1
TGCGCCAGCGCATTTCGGGGGGGCCCAAGAAATGAGCAGTTCTTC
CASAFRGGPRNEQFF
>NA|TRBD1|TRBV3-1/TRBV3-2|TRBJ2-7
TGTGCCAGCGGTAGAACGGGACAGGGGGTCGAGCAGTACTTC
CASGRTGQGVEQYF
>NA|NA|TRBV3-1/TRBV3-2|TRBJ1-5
TGTGCCAGCGCGGGGGGATTTAATCAGCCCCAGCATTTT
CASAGGFNQPQHF
>NA|TRBD2|TRBV5-4|TRBJ2-2
TGTGCCAGCAGCCCCAGCGGGATTAAGACCGGGGAGCTGTTTTTT
CASSPSGIKTGELFF
>NA|TRBD2|TRBV7-9|TRBJ2-7
TGTGCCAGCGGGAGGGACCAAAGGGCGCAGTACTTC
CASGRDQRAQYF
>NA|TRBD2|TRBV7-3|TRBJ2-1
TGTGCCAGCAGCTTAGCGGGGGGAAGGAATGAGCAGTTCTTC
CASSLAGGRNEQFF
>NA|TRBD1|TRBV7-6|TRBJ2-1
TGTGCCAGCAGCTTAGAGGACAGGGATGCCTACAATGAGCAGTTCTTC
CASSLEDRDAYNEQFF
>NA|TRBD2|TRBV3-1/TRBV3-2|TRBJ2-1
TGTGCCAGCAGCCAAGCTAGCGGGGGGGCTGGGGAGCAGTTCTTC
CASSQASGGAGEQFF
>NA|TRBD2|TRBV30|TRBJ2-3
TGTGCCTGGAAACCCCCTAGCGGGGGGGCGGGTACGCAGTATTTT
CAWKPPSGGAGTQYF
>once|TRBD2|TRBV7-9|TRBJ2-7
TGTGCCAGCGGGGGGGTACCCTACGAGCAGTACTTC
CASGGVPYEQYF
>NA|TRBD1|TRBV10-1|TRBJ1-1
TGCGCCAGCAGTACGGGACAGGTCAACACTGAAGCTTTCTTT
CASSTGQVNTEAFF
>few|NA|TRBV29-1|TRBJ2-2
TGCAGCGTTGCTGGTCAGTTGAACACCGGGGAGCTGTTTTTT
CSVAGQLNTGELFF
>NA|TRBD1|TRBV3-1/TRBV3-2|TRBJ1-1
TGTGCCAGCAGCCCCGGGACAGGCGACGTGGGTGAAGCTTTCTTT
CASSPGTGDVGEAFF
>NA|TRBD1|TRBV5-4|TRBJ2-7
TGTGCCAGCAGCCAGGGACAGAGCTACGAGCAGTACTTC
CASSQGQSYEQYF
>NA|NA|TRBV2|TRBJ1-2
TGTGCCAGCAGTGAGGAGGGCCGGGCCACCTTC
CASSEEGRATF
>NA|TRBD2|TRBV27|TRBJ2-5
TGTGCCAGTTTGGCTAGCGGGAGTCGGACCCAGTACTTC
CASLASGSRTQYF
>NA|TRBD1|TRBV15|TRBJ2-6
TGTGCCACCAGCAGAGCACTTGGTCAGGGGGCGCACGGGGCCAACGTCCTGACTTTC
CATSRALGQGAHGANVLTF
>NA|NA|TRBV7-9|TRBJ2-7
TGTGCCAGCAGCTCCTTGTCAGGCTACGAGCAGTACTTC
CASSSLSGYEQYF
>few|TRBD2|TRBV2|TRBJ2-1
TGTGCCAGCAGTCCCCTAGCGGGAGTAGCTGACAATGAGCAGTTCTTC
CASSPLAGVADNEQFF
>NA|NA|TRBV3-1/TRBV3-2|TRBJ2-7
TGTGCCAGCAGCCAAAGGAGGGGACCAGGCGACGAGCAGTACTTC
CASSQRRGPGDEQYF
>NA|TRBD1|TRBV18|TRBJ1-1
TGTGCCAGCTCACCAAACGCAGGGGGCTTAGGCACTGAAGCTTTCTTT
CASSPNAGGLGTEAFF
>NA|TRBD2|TRBV3-1/TRBV3-2|TRBJ2-5
TGTGCCAGCAGCCTCCAATTAGCGGGACAAGAGACCCAGTACTTC
CASSLQLAGQETQYF
>NA|NA|TRBV9|TRBJ2-7
TGTGCCAGCAGCGTATCCCTGGGAGATAACGAGCAGTACTTC
CASSVSLGDNEQYF
>NA|NA|TRBV20-1|TRBJ2-3
TGCAGTGCTAGTGTCCTGGGGCAAGCGGATACGCAGTATTTT
CSASVLGQADTQYF
>NA|NA|TRBV7-3|TRBJ2-4
TGTGCCAGCAGCTTCGGACCCAATCGGGGGGCCATTCAGTACTTC
CASSFGPNRGAIQYF
>few|TRBD1|TRBV6-5|TRBJ1-6
TGTGCCAGCACCCCCCAGGGGGCAAGGTCACCCCTCCACTTT
CASTPQGARSPLHF
>once|TRBD2|TRBV28|TRBJ2-7
TGTGCCAGCAGTAGCGGGGATAGCTCCTACGAGCAGTACTTC
CASSSGDSSYEQYF
>NA|TRBD1|TRBV19|TRBJ1-4
TGTGCCAGCTGGGACAGGAGACCAAATGAAAAACTGTTTTTT
CASWDRRPNEKLFF
>NA|NA|TRBV7-9|TRBJ1-1
TGTGCCAGCAGCCCCCAGATATCAGCTTTCTTT
CASSPQISAFF
>NA|NA|TRBV12-5|TRBJ1-1
TGTGCTAGTGGTTTGCCGGGGACTGAAGCTTTCTTT
CASGLPGTEAFF
>few|TRBD1|TRBV5-1|TRBJ1-4
TGCGCCAGCAGCTTGAGGGGGCAGGGGAATGAAAAACTGTTTTTT
CASSLRGQGNEKLFF
>NA|NA|TRBV5-1|TRBJ1-2
TGCGCCAGCAGCTTGTCACAGGAACCCTATGGCTACACCTTC
CASSLSQEPYGYTF
>NA|TRBD1|TRBV10-3|TRBJ1-1
TGTGCCATCAGTGTGGGACAGTCTGCCATGAACACTGAAGCTTTCTTT
CAISVGQSAMNTEAFF
>NA|NA|TRBV9|TRBJ1-3
TGTGCCAGCGCTTTGGAGGGCTCTGGAAACACCATATATTTT
CASALEGSGNTIYF
>NA|NA|TRBV19|TRBJ2-1
TGTGCCAGTAGTAGGGCACATGGTGAGCAGTTCTTC
CASSRAHGEQFF
>NA|NA|TRBV28|TRBJ2-7
TGTGCCAGCAGTTTATTTGGCGGAAGCTCCTACGAGCAGTACTTC
CASSLFGGSSYEQYF
>NA|TRBD1|TRBV10-3|TRBJ2-7
TGTGCCATCAGTGAGTCAGGGGCAGGGGGATGGTCCGAGCAGTACTTC
CAISESGAGGWSEQYF
>few|NA|TRBV6-5|TRBJ1-3
TGTGCCAGCAGTAGTCGACGACTCTCTGGAAACACCATATATTTT
CASSSRRLSGNTIYF
>NA|NA|TRBV6-6|TRBJ1-1
TGTGCCAGCAGTTACTCAGAAGGCGGCACTGAAGCTTTCTTT
CASSYSEGGTEAFF
>once|NA|TRBV2|TRBJ1-2
TGTGCCAGCAGTTTTGGGCCAGCAGTAAGCTATGGCTACACCTTC
CASSFGPAVSYGYTF
>NA|NA|TRBV5-1|TRBJ2-2
TGCGCCAGCAGCTACAGCGCCCTTGGGGTCGGGAGCACCGGGGAGCTGTTTTTT
CASSYSALGVGSTGELFF
>NA|NA|TRBV12-3/TRBV12-4|TRBJ2-5
TGTGCCAGCAGTTCAGGGTTTGAAGAGACCCAGTACTTC
CASSSGFEETQYF
>once|TRBD1|TRBV15|TRBJ1-2
TGTGCCACCAGCACCGACAGGGTGTCTGGCTACACCTTC
CATSTDRVSGYTF
>NA|TRBD1|TRBV5-1|TRBJ1-1
TGCGCCAGCAGCCCCGGGACAGGGGATCACACTGAAGCTTTCTTT
CASSPGTGDHTEAFF
>NA|TRBD1|TRBV6-5|TRBJ2-1
TGTGCCAGCAGTTCAATGGGACAGGGTGGTGAAAATGAGCAGTTCTTC
CASSSMGQGGENEQFF
>NA|TRBD1|TRBV28|TRBJ1-2
TGTGCCAGCAGTCCACAGGGGGCAGTTAACTATGGCTACACCTTC
CASSPQGAVNYGYTF
>NA|NA|TRBV9|TRBJ2-3
TGTGCCAGCAGCGTAGTGCAGGGGTTCGCAGATACGCAGTATTTT
CASSVVQGFADTQYF
>NA|TRBD1|TRBV18|TRBJ1-5
TGTGCCAGCTCACCCGGGACAGGGCCCAATCAGCCCCAGCATTTT
CASSPGTGPNQPQHF